The sequence of this TCR beta chain was determined in a study of PD-1 blockade in classical Hodgkin lymphoma. With regard to this clone: What it recognizes is unknown.

The method was immunoSEQ multiplex PCR; TCRdb's version includes in-frame clones alone and lacks a portion of them. The sample records roughly 50,000 clones, around nine tenths being singletons. General study results and limits: Prior to therapy, complete responders displayed diversity much like that of newly diagnosed patients. Exclusion applied to patients who initiated nivolumab less than 1 year following ASCT. The study found that TCR diversity rose significantly by C4D1 in CD4+ but not CD8+ cells.

Time point indicated: cycle 4 day 1 (C4D1), after 5 to 7 weeks of nivolumab. Each and every patient relapsed after autologous stem cell transplantation, and patients got differing brentuximab vedotin exposure. The sequences come from peripheral blood mononuclear cells (PBMCs), collected before the fourth cycle of nivolumab. This clonotype was sampled from a human donor with classical Hodgkin lymphoma.

The CDR3 coding sequence is TGTGCCAGCAGTCCAGGGGGGTACAATGAGCAGTTCTTC. Its translation: CASSPGGYNEQFF. This chain uses TRBV27 with TRBJ2-1; a possible D gene is TRBD1 (7 bases). This CDR3 region has 13 residues. Deletions cut 5 bases from V and 4 bases from J, with 9 bases between. CDR1 MNHEY and CDR2 SMNVEV come from the germline V gene (reference sequence).